Reported below is one T cell receptor beta chain. The data were taken from a study of monozygotic twins with inflammatory bowel disease. The CDR3 has 16 amino acids. UMIs incorporating a 6-nucleotide sample barcode were appended by means of template switching. TCRdb re-called the 5' RACE reads; one entry per CDR3 protein, DNA not given. Its table records a few hundred thousand distinct CDR3 sequences. The receptor was derived from a human donor with ulcerative colitis or Crohn's disease, or a healthy co-twin of an affected twin (not recorded which). V and J are TRBV21-1 and TRBJ1-6; TCRdb gives TRBD1 as the D gene, but with no DNA this cannot be confirmed. TRBV21-1 is flagged as a pseudogene. Sequenced material: blood. The CDR3 is CASSNPDRDYNSPLHF.